This T cell receptor (beta chain) was obtained from a study of blood T cell repertoires in COVID-19. Across the study: Samples representing acute and convalescent COVID-19 were sourced from the United States, Italy and Spain.

This clone was observed once. Repertoires were generated with immunoSEQ multiplex PCR, while TCRdb's copy carries only in-frame clones and drops some. The profile shows 250,000 or so clones, roughly nine tenths of them singletons. With 3 bases removed from V and 8 bases from J, the gap between germline ends came to 17 bases. Germline assignment: CDR1 KGHSH and CDR2 LQKENI. The CDR3 spans 15 residues. The V gene is TRBV18, the J gene TRBJ2-1; TRBD2 is a possible D gene (5 bases). Source material: peripheral blood. This TCR came from a man between 40 and 49 years old with active or convalescent COVID-19. CDR3 sequence: CASSPLMGSEDEQFF. Written as DNA, the CDR3 is TGTGCCAGCTCACCCCTGATGGGGTCGGAGGATGAGCAGTTCTTC. The whole variable domain, filled in from reference TRBV18 and TRBJ2-1, reads NAGVMQNPRHLVRRRGQEARLRCSPMKGHSHVYWYRQLPEEGLKFMVYLQKENIIDESGMPKERFSAEFPKEGPSILRIQQVVRGDSAAYFCASSPLMGSEDEQFFGPGTRLTVL.